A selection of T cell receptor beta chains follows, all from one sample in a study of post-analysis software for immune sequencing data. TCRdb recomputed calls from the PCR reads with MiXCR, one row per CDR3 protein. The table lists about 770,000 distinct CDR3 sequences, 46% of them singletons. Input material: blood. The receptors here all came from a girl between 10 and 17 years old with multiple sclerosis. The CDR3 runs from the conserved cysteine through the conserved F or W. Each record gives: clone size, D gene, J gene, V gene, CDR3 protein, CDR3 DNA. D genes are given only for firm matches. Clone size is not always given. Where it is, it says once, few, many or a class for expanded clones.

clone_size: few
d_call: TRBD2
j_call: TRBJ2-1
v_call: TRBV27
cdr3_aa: CASSSQTSGNEQFF
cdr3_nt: TGTGCCAGCAGTTCCCAGACTAGCGGGAATGAGCAGTTCTTC

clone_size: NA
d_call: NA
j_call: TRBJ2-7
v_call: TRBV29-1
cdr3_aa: CSVGDLDSSYEQYF
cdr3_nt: TGCAGCGTTGGGGACCTTGACAGCTCCTACGAGCAGTACTTC

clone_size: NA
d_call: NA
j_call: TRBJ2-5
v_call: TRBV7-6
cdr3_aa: CASSLGHSRSVETQYF
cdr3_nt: TGTGCCAGCAGCTTAGGTCACTCACGGTCGGTAGAGACCCAGTACTTC

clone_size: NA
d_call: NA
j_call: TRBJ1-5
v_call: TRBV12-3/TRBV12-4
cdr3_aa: CASSPDSGPQHF
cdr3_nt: TGTGCCAGCAGCCCCGACTCGGGGCCCCAGCATTTT

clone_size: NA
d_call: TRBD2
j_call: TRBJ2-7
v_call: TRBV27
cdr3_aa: CASGLYRSGYSYEQYF
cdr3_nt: TGTGCCAGCGGTCTATACCGTAGCGGGTACTCCTACGAGCAGTACTTC

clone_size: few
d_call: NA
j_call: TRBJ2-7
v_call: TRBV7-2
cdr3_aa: CASSSIGAGSTYEQYF
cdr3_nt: TGTGCCAGCAGCTCGATAGGGGCAGGGTCGACCTACGAGCAGTACTTC

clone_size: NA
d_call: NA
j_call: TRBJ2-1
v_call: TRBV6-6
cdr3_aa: CASSSTRRNEQFF
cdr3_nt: TGTGCCAGCAGTTCGACCAGGAGGAATGAGCAGTTCTTC

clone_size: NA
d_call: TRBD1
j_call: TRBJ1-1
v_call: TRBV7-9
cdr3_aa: CASSPGTGYEAFF
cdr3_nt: TGTGCCAGCAGCCCGGGGACAGGATATGAAGCTTTCTTT

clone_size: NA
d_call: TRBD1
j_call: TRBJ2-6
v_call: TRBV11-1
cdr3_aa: CASSSPRTGPTGANVLTF
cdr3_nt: TGTGCCAGCAGCTCCCCCCGGACAGGGCCCACTGGGGCCAACGTCCTGACTTTC

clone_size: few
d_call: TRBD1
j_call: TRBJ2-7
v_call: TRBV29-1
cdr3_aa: CSVEDRQGATYEQYF
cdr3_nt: TGCAGCGTTGAAGATAGACAGGGGGCCACCTACGAGCAGTACTTC

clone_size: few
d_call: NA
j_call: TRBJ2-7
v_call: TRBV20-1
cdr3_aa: CSARGLASIEQYF
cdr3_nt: TGCAGTGCTAGAGGGCTAGCGTCTATCGAGCAGTACTTC

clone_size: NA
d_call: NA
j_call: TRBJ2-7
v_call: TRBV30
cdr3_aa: CAWSSQGYEQYF
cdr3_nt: TGTGCCTGGAGTTCCCAGGGCTACGAGCAGTACTTC

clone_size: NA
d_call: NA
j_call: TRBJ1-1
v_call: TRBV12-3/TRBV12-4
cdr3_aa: CASSFNGGRHTEAFF
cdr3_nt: TGTGCCAGCAGTTTTAATGGGGGGCGTCACACTGAAGCTTTCTTT

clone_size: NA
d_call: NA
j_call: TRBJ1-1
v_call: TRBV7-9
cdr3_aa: CASSPDSPVAFF
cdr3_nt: TGTGCCAGCAGCCCCGACAGCCCAGTAGCTTTCTTT

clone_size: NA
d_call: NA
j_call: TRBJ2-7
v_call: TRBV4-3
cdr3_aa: CASSSDPSYEQYF
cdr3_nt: TGCGCCAGCAGCTCAGATCCCTCCTACGAGCAGTACTTC

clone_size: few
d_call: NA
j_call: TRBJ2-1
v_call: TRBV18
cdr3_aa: CASSPPGGANEQFF
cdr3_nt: TGTGCCAGCTCACCTCCGGGCGGGGCTAATGAGCAGTTCTTC

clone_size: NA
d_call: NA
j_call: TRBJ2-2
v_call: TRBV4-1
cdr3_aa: CASSQDLAGELFF
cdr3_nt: TGCGCCAGCAGCCAAGACCTGGCCGGGGAGCTGTTTTTT

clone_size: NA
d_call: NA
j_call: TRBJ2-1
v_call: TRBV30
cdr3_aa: CAWSVLRLVEEQFF
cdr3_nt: TGTGCCTGGAGTGTACTACGGTTGGTCGAGGAGCAGTTCTTC

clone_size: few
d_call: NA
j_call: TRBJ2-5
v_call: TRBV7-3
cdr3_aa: CASSLTRSETQYF
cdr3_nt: TGTGCCAGCAGCTTAACACGGTCAGAGACCCAGTACTTC

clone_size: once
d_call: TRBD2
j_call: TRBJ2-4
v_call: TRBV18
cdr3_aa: CASSRLAGKELAKNIQYF
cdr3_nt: TGTGCCAGCTCACGACTAGCGGGAAAAGAGTTAGCCAAAAACATTCAGTACTTC

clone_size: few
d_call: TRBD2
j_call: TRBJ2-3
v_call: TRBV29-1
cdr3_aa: CSVTSGGTDTQYF
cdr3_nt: TGCAGCGTGACTAGCGGGGGCACAGATACGCAGTATTTT

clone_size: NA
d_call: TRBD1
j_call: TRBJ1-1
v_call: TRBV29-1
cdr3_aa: CSVGTVRTEAFF
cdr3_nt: TGCAGCGTGGGGACAGTTCGGACTGAAGCTTTCTTT

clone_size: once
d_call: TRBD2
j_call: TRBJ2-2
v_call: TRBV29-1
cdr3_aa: CSVGLAGNTGELFF
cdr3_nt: TGCAGCGTTGGACTAGCGGGAAACACCGGGGAGCTGTTTTTT

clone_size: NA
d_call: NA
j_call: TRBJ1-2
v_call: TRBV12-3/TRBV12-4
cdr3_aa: CASSLSGVPNYGYTF
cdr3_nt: TGTGCCAGCAGCCTAAGCGGAGTCCCTAACTATGGCTACACCTTC

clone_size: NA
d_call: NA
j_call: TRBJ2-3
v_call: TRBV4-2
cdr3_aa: CASSPVLSGTDTQYF
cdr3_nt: TGTGCCAGCAGCCCTGTTCTGTCGGGCACAGATACGCAGTATTTT

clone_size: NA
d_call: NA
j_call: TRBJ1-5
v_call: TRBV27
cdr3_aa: CASSGGDRNQPQHF
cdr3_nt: TGTGCCAGCAGTGGGGGTGACAGAAATCAGCCCCAGCATTTT

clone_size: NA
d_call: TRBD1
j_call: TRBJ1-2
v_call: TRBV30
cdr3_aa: CAWSVPGGFGYTF
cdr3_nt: TGTGCCTGGAGTGTACCAGGGGGGTTTGGCTACACCTTC

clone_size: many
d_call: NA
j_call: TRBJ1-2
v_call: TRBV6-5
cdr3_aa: CASSPGPNYGYTF
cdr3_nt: TGTGCCAGCAGCCCTGGACCCAACTATGGCTACACCTTC

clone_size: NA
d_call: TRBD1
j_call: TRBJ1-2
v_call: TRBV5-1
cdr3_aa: CASSDERTGGNYGYTF
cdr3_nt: TGCGCCAGCAGCGACGAGAGGACAGGGGGCAACTATGGCTACACCTTC

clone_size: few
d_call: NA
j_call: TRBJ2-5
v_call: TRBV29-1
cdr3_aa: CSVGFQETQYF
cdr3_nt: TGCAGCGTTGGGTTCCAAGAGACCCAGTACTTC

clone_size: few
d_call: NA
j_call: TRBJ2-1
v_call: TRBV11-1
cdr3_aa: CASSLALHNEQFF
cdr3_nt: TGTGCCAGCAGCTTAGCGCTCCACAATGAGCAGTTCTTC

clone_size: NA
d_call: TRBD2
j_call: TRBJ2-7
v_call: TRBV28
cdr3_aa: CASSPGGTSGRDEQYF
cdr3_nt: TGTGCCAGCAGTCCCGGGGGAACTAGCGGGAGAGACGAGCAGTACTTC

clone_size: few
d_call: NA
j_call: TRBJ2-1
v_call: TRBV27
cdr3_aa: CASSVNRADEQFF
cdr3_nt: TGTGCCAGCAGTGTTAACAGGGCGGATGAGCAGTTCTTC

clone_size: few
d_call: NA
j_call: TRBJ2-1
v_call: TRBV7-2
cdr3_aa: CASSLMGVNNEQFF
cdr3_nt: TGTGCCAGCAGCCTCATGGGTGTCAACAATGAGCAGTTCTTC

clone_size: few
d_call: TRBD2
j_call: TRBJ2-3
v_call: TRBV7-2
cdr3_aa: CASSLPGTSGRRVTQYF
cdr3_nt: TGTGCCAGCAGCCTCCCCGGGACTAGCGGGAGGAGGGTTACGCAGTATTTT

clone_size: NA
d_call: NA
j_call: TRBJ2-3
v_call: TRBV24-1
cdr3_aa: CATSGSHRTDTQYF
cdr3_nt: TGTGCCACCAGTGGCTCCCACCGCACAGATACGCAGTATTTT

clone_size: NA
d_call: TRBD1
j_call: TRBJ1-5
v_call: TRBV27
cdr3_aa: CASSSGGQGGQPQHF
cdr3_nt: TGTGCCAGCAGTTCCGGCGGACAGGGCGGTCAGCCCCAGCATTTT

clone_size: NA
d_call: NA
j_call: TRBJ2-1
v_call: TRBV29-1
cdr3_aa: CSVEVLTNEQFF
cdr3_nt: TGCAGCGTTGAAGTCTTGACCAATGAGCAGTTCTTC

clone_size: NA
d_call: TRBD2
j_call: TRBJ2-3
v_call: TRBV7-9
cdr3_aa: CASSSPPGLAGATDTQYF
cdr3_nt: TGTGCCAGCAGCTCGCCACCCGGACTAGCGGGAGCCACAGATACGCAGTATTTT

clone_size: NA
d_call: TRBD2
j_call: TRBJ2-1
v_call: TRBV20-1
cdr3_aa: CSARASENLAANNEQFF
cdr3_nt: TGCAGTGCTAGAGCCTCAGAAAACCTAGCGGCGAACAATGAGCAGTTCTTC

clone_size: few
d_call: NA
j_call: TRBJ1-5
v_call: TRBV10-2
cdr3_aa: CASSGSNSNQPQHF
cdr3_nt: TGCGCCAGCAGTGGCAGTAATAGCAATCAGCCCCAGCATTTT

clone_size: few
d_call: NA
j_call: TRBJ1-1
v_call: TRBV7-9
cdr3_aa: CASSLFGGFEAFF
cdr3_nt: TGTGCCAGCAGCTTATTTGGAGGGTTTGAAGCTTTCTTT

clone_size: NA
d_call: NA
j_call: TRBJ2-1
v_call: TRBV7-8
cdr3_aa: CASSFRESNEQFF
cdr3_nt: TGTGCCAGCAGCTTTCGGGAATCCAATGAGCAGTTCTTC

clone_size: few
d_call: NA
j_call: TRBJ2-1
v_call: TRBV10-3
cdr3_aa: CAIRPGRPPNEQFF
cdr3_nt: TGTGCCATCAGGCCGGGACGACCACCCAATGAGCAGTTCTTC

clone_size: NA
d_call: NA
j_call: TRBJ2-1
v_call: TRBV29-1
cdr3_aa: CSVVRMGDSYNEQFF
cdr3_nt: TGCAGCGTTGTTAGGATGGGGGACTCCTACAATGAGCAGTTCTTC

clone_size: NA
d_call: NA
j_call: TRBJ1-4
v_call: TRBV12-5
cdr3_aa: CASGLVSRGSEKLFF
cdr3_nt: TGTGCTAGTGGTTTGGTATCACGCGGCTCCGAAAAACTGTTTTTT

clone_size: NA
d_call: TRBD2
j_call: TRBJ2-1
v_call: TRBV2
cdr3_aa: CASSETSLVPLENEQFF
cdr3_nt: TGTGCCAGCAGTGAGACTAGCCTTGTCCCCCTGGAGAATGAGCAGTTCTTC

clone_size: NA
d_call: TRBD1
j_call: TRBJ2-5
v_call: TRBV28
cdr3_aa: CATDRGKTQYF
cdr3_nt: TGTGCCACGGACAGGGGTAAGACCCAGTACTTC

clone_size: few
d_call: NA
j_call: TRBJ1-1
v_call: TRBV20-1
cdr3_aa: CSARVGTEAFF
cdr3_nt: TGCAGTGCTAGAGTTGGGACTGAAGCTTTCTTT

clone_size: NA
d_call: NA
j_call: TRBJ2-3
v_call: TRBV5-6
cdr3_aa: CASSLGPVGRVTDTQYF
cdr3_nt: TGTGCCAGCAGCTTGGGGCCGGTCGGGCGGGTCACAGATACGCAGTATTTT

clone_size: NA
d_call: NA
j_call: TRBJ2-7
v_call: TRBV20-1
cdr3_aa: CSARDARALHPYEQYF
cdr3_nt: TGCAGTGCTCGTGATGCCCGGGCCCTCCACCCCTACGAGCAGTACTTC

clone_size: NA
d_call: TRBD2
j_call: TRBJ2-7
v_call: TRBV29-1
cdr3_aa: CSVAASGSSYEQYF
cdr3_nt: TGCAGCGTGGCAGCTAGCGGGAGCTCCTACGAGCAGTACTTC

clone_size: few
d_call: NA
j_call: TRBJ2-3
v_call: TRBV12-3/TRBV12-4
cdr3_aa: CASSLAIRTDTQYF
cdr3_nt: TGTGCCAGCAGCCTAGCGATCCGGACAGATACGCAGTATTTT

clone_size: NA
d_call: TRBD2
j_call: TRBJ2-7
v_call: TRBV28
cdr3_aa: CASRPTSASYEQYF
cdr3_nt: TGTGCCAGCAGGCCGACTAGCGCAAGCTACGAGCAGTACTTC

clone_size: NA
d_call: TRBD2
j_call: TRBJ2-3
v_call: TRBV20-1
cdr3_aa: CSARRPGGTTDTQYF
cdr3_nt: TGCAGTGCTAGACGGCCGGGAGGGACTACAGATACGCAGTATTTT